The 4 T cell receptor beta chains in this list originate from one sample, sequenced in a study of shared clonotypes between healthy human individuals. Sequencing used immunoSEQ multiplex PCR; TCRdb keeps in-frame clones, though not all of them. This table has about 580,000 clones, roughly 98% appearing once. CD8 cells classed as naive were CD45RO-negative and positively selected for CCR7, excluding terminally differentiated effector memory CD45RA+ cells. Material: naive CD8+ T cells sorted from blood. Receptors originate from a man aged 25 to 40 in good health.

V and J are TRBV7-3 and TRBJ2-3; D is unresolved. This CDR3 has 14 residues. With 5 bases removed from V and 2 bases from J, the gap between germline ends came to 11 bases. Germline V gives CDR1 SGHTA, CDR2 FQGTGA. CDR3 region: CASSPGLITDTQYF. The CDR3 DNA reads TGTGCCAGCAGCCCCGGGCTGATCACAGATACGCAGTATTTT.

With respect to this clone: Other DNA sequences in this specimen translate into the identical CDR3. The chain recombines TRBV27 with TRBJ2-3, with 10 bases matching TRBD2. Germline CDR1 and CDR2: MNHEY and SMNVEV (reference sequence). The CDR3 spans 15 residues. Trimming cost V 2 bases and J 1 base; bases outside gene matches: 0. CDR3 sequence reads: CASSLLAGGTDTQYF. The DNA of the CDR3 is TGTGCCAGCAGTTTACTAGCGGGAGGCACAGATACGCAGTATTTT.

The genes are TRBV9 and TRBJ2-7; TRBD2 is a possible D gene (5 bases). The CDR3 loop spans 15 amino acids. Deletions cut 0 bases from V and 1 base from J, with 11 bases between. Germline lookup yields CDR1 SGDLS and CDR2 YYNGEE. This CDR3 is CASSVDMDWSYEQYF. The CDR3 DNA reads TGTGCCAGCAGCGTAGATATGGACTGGTCCTACGAGCAGTACTTC.

The chain employs TRBV4-1 and TRBJ2-3, with D perhaps TRBD2 (5 bases). Trimming took 6 bases from V and 2 from J, leaving 9 bases between them. Germline V gene sequence: CDR1 MGHRA, CDR2 YSYEKL. CDR3 length: 13 amino acids. Here the CDR3 DNA reads TGCGCCAGCAGGGACTTTAACACAGATACGCAGTATTTT. Encoded protein: CASRDFNTDTQYF.